Below, 12 T cell receptor beta chains from the same sample are listed, as sequenced in a study of beta chain features in type 1 diabetes. The isolated RNA, all of it, was reverse transcribed, so expressed TCRB transcripts were what got sequenced. Method: immunoSEQ multiplex PCR; TCRdb's copy keeps in-frame clones and lacks some. Among approximately 250,000 clones, roughly 15% were seen once, and the ten largest hold around 0.026%. Sequencing used naive CD4+ T cells from blood. Receptors were obtained from a woman in her forties in good health.

The J gene is TRBJ2-2, the V gene TRBV29-1; 9 bases fit TRBD2. V shed 6 bases, J shed 3 bases, and the junction held 5 bases outside the gene matches. CDR1 and CDR2 (germline): SQVTM, ANQGSEA. The CDR3 runs to 14 residues. CDR3 protein: CSVTRGGDTGELFF. The CDR3 bases are TGCAGCGTCACGCGGGGGGGCGACACCGGGGAGCTGTTTTTT.

This clone was seen more than once but under ten times. This chain connects TRBV9 to TRBJ2-2; 8 bases match TRBD2. The CDR3 consists of 16 residues. CDR1 and CDR2 from the germline V gene are SGDLS and YYNGEE. V shed 4 bases, J shed 2 bases, and the junction held 7 bases outside the gene matches. The CDR3 sequence: CASSPRLASNTGELFF. CDR3 in DNA: TGTGCCAGCAGCCCACGACTAGCGTCTAACACCGGGGAGCTGTTTTTT. The full variable domain, with the rest looked up from reference TRBV9 and TRBJ2-2, is DSGVTQTPKHLITATGQRVTLRCSPRSGDLSVYWYQQSLDQGLQFLIQYYNGEERAKGNILERFSAQQFPDLHSELNLSSLELGDSALYFCASSPRLASNTGELFFGEGSRLTVL.

This chain uses TRBV25-1 with TRBJ2-7, with a tentative D call TRBD1 (6 bases). The CDR3 has 12 amino acids. Per the germline V gene, CDR1 is MGHDK and CDR2 is SYGVNS. V lost 6 bases to trimming and J lost 2 bases, with 8 bases between them. CDR3 sequence reads: CASRDSPYEQYF. The DNA of the CDR3 is TGTGCCAGCAGGGACAGTCCCTACGAGCAGTACTTC.

There are a few counts of this clone. The V call is TRBV12-5, the J call TRBJ2-3; D perhaps matches TRBD2 (5 bases). The CDR3 extends over 16 amino acids. Deletions cut 3 bases from V and 3 bases from J, with 16 bases between. Germline V gene data show CDR1 as LGHNT and CDR2 as FRNRAP. The CDR3 reads CASGFQAGVATDTQYF. In DNA form, the CDR3 reads TGTGCTAGTGGTTTCCAGGCCGGGGTAGCTACAGATACGCAGTATTTT.

This clone has just a few counts. The chain carries TRBV11-2 and TRBJ2-5; the match to TRBD2 covers 10 bases. V was pared by 0 bases and J by 2 bases, with 3 bases of the junction left unmatched. Germline V gene sequence: CDR1 SGHAT, CDR2 FQNNGV. This CDR3 comprises 16 residues. The CDR3 DNA sequence: TGTGCCAGCAGCTTAGAGCTAGCGGGGGTACAAGAGACCCAGTACTTC. This gives the protein CASSLELAGVQETQYF.

The genes are TRBV5-4 and TRBJ2-7, with 9 bases aligning to TRBD2. The ends lost 4 bases at V and 3 bases at J; junction bases unmatched: 14. CDR3 size: 17 residues. Per germline, CDR1 SGHNT and CDR2 YYREEE (reference sequence). The CDR3 region has the DNA TGTGCCAGCAGCCCTGGAGTCGGGACTAGCCGATACTACGAGCAGTACTTC. Translation gives CASSPGVGTSRYYEQYF.

The chain links TRBV9 to TRBJ1-1; no clear D gene. This CDR3 comprises 13 residues. Trimming removed 0 bases at V and 7 bases at J, with 10 bases between. CDR1 is SGDLS, CDR2 YYNGEE, per germline. CDR3 sequence (DNA): TGTGCCAGCAGCGTAGCTATTCTCGGTGAAGCTTTCTTT. Amino acid sequence: CASSVAILGEAFF.

The chain carries TRBV7-9 and TRBJ2-3; unclear D gene. The ends were cut back, 2 bases at V and 10 bases at J, with 16 bases in the middle. Germline assignment: CDR1 SEHNR and CDR2 FQNEAQ (reference sequence). This CDR3 has 14 residues. The CDR3 DNA reads TGTGCCAGCAGCTTAACTGGTAGTGGGCCTCCGCAGTATTTT. Its protein product is CASSLTGSGPPQYF.

This clone has more than one count but fewer than ten. The J gene is TRBJ2-1, the V gene TRBV7-9; 10 bases align to TRBD2. The CDR3 spans 16 residues. With 3 bases clipped from V and 5 bases from J, the junction kept 7 bases outside the gene matches. Germline V CDR1 and CDR2: SEHNR, FQNEAQ (reference sequence). The CDR3 reads CASSFQTSGSDNEQFF. In DNA form, the CDR3 reads TGTGCCAGCAGCTTCCAGACTAGCGGGTCCGACAATGAGCAGTTCTTC. Variable domain in full (rest from reference TRBV7-9 and TRBJ2-1): DTGVSQNPRHKITKRGQNVTFRCDPISEHNRLYWYRQTLGQGPEFLTYFQNEAQLEKSRLLSDRFSAERPKGSFSTLEIQRTEQGDSAMYLCASSFQTSGSDNEQFFGPGTRLTVL.

This clone has more than one count but fewer than ten. The rearrangement uses TRBV27 and TRBJ2-1; 12 nucleotides align to TRBD2. This CDR3 contains 15 residues. The V and J ends lost 2 bases and 8 bases, in that order; junction bases with no gene match: 4. The germline V gene has CDR1 MNHEY and CDR2 SMNVEV (reference sequence). The CDR3 DNA follows: TGTGCCAGCAGTTTAACTAGCGGGGGGAGACATGAGCAGTTCTTC. It encodes CASSLTSGGRHEQFF.

The rearrangement links TRBV5-4 to TRBJ1-1; D gene ambiguous. CDR3 length: 15 amino acids. The V gene lost 0 bases and the J gene lost 3 bases, with 12 bases spanning the gap. Germline values: CDR1 SGHNT, CDR2 YYREEE (reference sequence). CDR3 loop: CASSLVGQRDTEAFF. CDR3 DNA sequence: TGTGCCAGCAGCTTGGTCGGCCAGAGGGACACTGAAGCTTTCTTT. Combining the CDR3 with reference TRBV5-4 and TRBJ1-1 gives the whole variable domain ETGVTQSPTHLIKTRGQQVTLRCSSQSGHNTVSWYQQALGQGPQFIFQYYREEENGRGNFPPRFSGLQFPNYSSELNVNALELDDSALYLCASSLVGQRDTEAFFGQGTRLTVV.

The chain uses TRBV11-2 and TRBJ1-6; no clear D. In germline, CDR1 is SGHAT, CDR2 FQNNGV. Trimming took off 4 bases at V and 6 bases at J, with 4 bases between the two ends. This CDR3 has 12 residues. The CDR3 bases are TGTGCCAGCAGCTCCCTTAATTCACCCCTCCACTTT. It encodes CASSSLNSPLHF.